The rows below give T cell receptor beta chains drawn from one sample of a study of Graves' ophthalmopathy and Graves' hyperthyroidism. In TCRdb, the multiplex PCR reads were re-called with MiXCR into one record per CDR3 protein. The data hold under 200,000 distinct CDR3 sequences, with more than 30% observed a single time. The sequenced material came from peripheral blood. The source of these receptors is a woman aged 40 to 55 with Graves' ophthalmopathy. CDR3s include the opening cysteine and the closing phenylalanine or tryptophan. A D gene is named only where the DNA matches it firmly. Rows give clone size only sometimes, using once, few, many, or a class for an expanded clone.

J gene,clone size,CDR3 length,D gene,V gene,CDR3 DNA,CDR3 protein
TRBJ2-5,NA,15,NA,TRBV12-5,TGTGCTAGTGGTTTGTGGGACCTCGGCGGAGAGACCCAGTACTTC,CASGLWDLGGETQYF
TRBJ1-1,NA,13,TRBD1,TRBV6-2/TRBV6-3,TGTGCCAGCGTGGGACAGGGGTACACTGAAGCTTTCTTT,CASVGQGYTEAFF
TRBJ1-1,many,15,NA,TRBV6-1,TGTGCCAGCAGTGAAGGGTGGAACATGAACACTGAAGCTTTCTTT,CASSEGWNMNTEAFF
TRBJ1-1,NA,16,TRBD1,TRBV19,TGTGCCAGTAGTATACGACAGGGTTGGGAGCACACTGAAGCTTTCTTT,CASSIRQGWEHTEAFF
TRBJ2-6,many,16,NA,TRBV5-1,TGCGCCAGCAGCCAGGACACCAGCTCTGGGGCCAACGTCCTGACTTTC,CASSQDTSSGANVLTF
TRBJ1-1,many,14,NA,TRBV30,TGTGCCTGGAGTGCGACGGGACTTTACACTGAAGCTTTCTTT,CAWSATGLYTEAFF
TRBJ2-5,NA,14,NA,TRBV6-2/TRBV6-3,TGTGCCAGCAGTTACTCGGGAGGCCTAGAGACCCAGTACTTC,CASSYSGGLETQYF
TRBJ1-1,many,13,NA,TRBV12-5,TGTGCTAGTGGTTTAGGGGGGGTCACTGAAGCTTTCTTT,CASGLGGVTEAFF
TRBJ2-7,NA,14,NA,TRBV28,TGTGCCAGCAGTCCAGCGGGTGCCCTCCACGAGCAGTACTTC,CASSPAGALHEQYF
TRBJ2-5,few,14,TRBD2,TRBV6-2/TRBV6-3,TGTGCCAGCAGGAAGACTAGCGGGGTTTCGGCCCAGTACTTC,CASRKTSGVSAQYF
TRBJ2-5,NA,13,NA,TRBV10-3,TGTGCCATCAGTTCAGGGAGTCAAGAGACCCAGTACTTC,CAISSGSQETQYF
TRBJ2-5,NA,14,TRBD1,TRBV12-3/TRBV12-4,TGTGCCAGCAGCCTTCGACAGGGGAGAGAGACCCAGTACTTC,CASSLRQGRETQYF
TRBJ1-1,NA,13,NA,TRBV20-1,TGCAGTGCAGTCGACGTCTGGAACACTGAAGCTTTCTTT,CSAVDVWNTEAFF
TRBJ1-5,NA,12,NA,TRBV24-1,TGTGCCACCAGTGACCCGAATCAGCCCCAGCATTTT,CATSDPNQPQHF
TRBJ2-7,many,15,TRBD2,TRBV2,TGTGCCAGCAGGCACGGGACTAGCGGAGTTTACGAGCAGTACTTC,CASRHGTSGVYEQYF
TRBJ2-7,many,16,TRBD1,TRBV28,TGTGCCAGCAGTTTAAGGACAGGGGGCAGGAAATACGAGCAGTACTTC,CASSLRTGGRKYEQYF
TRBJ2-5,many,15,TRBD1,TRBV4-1,TGCGCCAGCAGCCATGGGGACAGGTCTCAAGAGACCCAGTACTTC,CASSHGDRSQETQYF
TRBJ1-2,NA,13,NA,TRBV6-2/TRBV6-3,TGTGCCAGCAGTCGGACGGTTAACTATGGCTACACCTTC,CASSRTVNYGYTF
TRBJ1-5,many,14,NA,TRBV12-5,TGTGCTAGTGGACCCTTCTCAGGAGGTCAGCCCCAGCATTTT,CASGPFSGGQPQHF
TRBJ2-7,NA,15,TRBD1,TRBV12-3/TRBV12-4,TGTGCCAGCAGTTCGCCGGACAGGCCCTCCTACGAGCAGTACTTC,CASSSPDRPSYEQYF